One sample yielded the 13 T cell receptor beta chains listed below, sequenced in a study of T cells in localized non-small cell lung cancer. Using immunoSEQ multiplex PCR, the repertoire was profiled, and TCRdb retains in-frame clones only, with some absent. The table records some 38,000 clones, more than 80% of them present only once. The sample in question was peripheral blood mononuclear cells, obtained before any cancer treatment. The receptors shown here come from a male donor older than 55 with stage II lung adenocarcinoma.

The chain employs TRBV19 and TRBJ1-4; 9 nucleotides match TRBD1. Unmatched junction bases numbered 11, after V lost 5 bases and J lost 7 bases. Germline loops: CDR1 LNHDA, CDR2 SQIVND (reference sequence). The CDR3 contains 16 residues. The CDR3 DNA follows: TGTGCCAGTAGTCTCCACGGACAGGGGATGAGTGAAAAACTGTTTTTT. Protein: CASSLHGQGMSEKLFF.

V is TRBV29-1 and J is TRBJ2-3; D call uncertain. This CDR3 contains 10 residues. V was pared by 6 bases and J by 5 bases, with 6 bases between. CDR1 is SQVTM, CDR2 ANQGSEA, per germline. The CDR3, as DNA: TGCAGCGTCTACATAGATACGCAGTATTTT. Protein sequence: CSVYIDTQYF.

This chain links TRBV11-2 with TRBJ2-3; D is perhaps TRBD1 or TRBD2 (5 bases each). This CDR3 has 15 amino acids. Looked up from germline, CDR1 is SGHAT and CDR2 is FQNNGV. V gave up 5 bases and J gave up 2 bases, with 14 bases separating them. The CDR3 DNA reads as TGTGCCAGCAGCACAACGGGGCTAGCCACAGATACGCAGTATTTT. It codes for CASSTTGLATDTQYF.

This clone was observed once. The chain carries TRBV5-6 and TRBJ2-3; TRBD2 matches 7 bases. Trimming removed 6 bases from V and 5 bases from J; junction bases left unmatched: 12. The CDR3 contains 15 residues. Germline CDR1 is SGHDT and CDR2 is YYEEEE. The CDR3 loop is CASNTDGRGRDTQYF. The CDR3 coding sequence is TGTGCCAGCAACACGGATGGGCGGGGGAGAGATACGCAGTATTTT.

The chain links TRBV28 to TRBJ1-2; 7 bases map to TRBD1. Trimming at V came to 6 bases and at J to 2 bases, leaving 6 bases not matched to a gene. Germline loops: CDR1 MDHEN, CDR2 SYDVKM. This CDR3 spans 14 amino acids. The CDR3 region is CASRPTGTNYGYTF. CDR3 in DNA: TGTGCCAGCAGGCCGACAGGGACCAACTATGGCTACACCTTC.

The J gene is TRBJ2-3, the V gene TRBV6-5; unclear D gene. CDR1 MNHEY and CDR2 SVGAGI come from the germline V gene. CDR3 length: 16 residues. V was pared by 2 bases and J by 2 bases, with 14 bases between. The CDR3 DNA is TGTGCCAGCAGTTACCGGAAGTCCGGTTACACAGATACGCAGTATTTT. This codes for CASSYRKSGYTDTQYF.

The chain uses TRBV5-1 and TRBJ2-1; D is possibly TRBD2 (5 bases). Trimming shortened V by 7 bases and J by 5 bases, and 10 bases separated the two germline ends. CDR3 length: 12 residues. CDR1 is SGHRS, CDR2 YFSETQ, per germline. The CDR3: CASSHGNNEQFF. For the CDR3, the DNA is TGCGCCAGCTCGCACGGGAACAATGAGCAGTTCTTC. Full variable domain (missing parts from reference TRBV5-1 and TRBJ2-1): KAGVTQTPRYLIKTRGQQVTLSCSPISGHRSVSWYQQTPGQGLQFLFEYFSETQRNKGNFPGRFSGRQFSNSRSEMNVSTLELGDSALYLCASSHGNNEQFFGPGTRLTVL.

The chain couples TRBV30 to TRBJ2-4; a possible D gene is TRBD2 (5 bases). The germline gives CDR1 GTSNPN, CDR2 SVGIG (reference sequence). This CDR3 has 13 residues. V was shortened by 1 base and J by 5 bases, with 9 bases between the two germline ends. DNA of the CDR3: TGTGCCTGGAGTGGACTACCCGAAAACATTCAGTACTTC. Amino acid sequence: CAWSGLPENIQYF.

This clone has just one count. The gene calls are TRBV7-2 and TRBJ2-7; 10 positions agree with TRBD2. The V gene end was trimmed by 5 bases and the J gene end by 4 bases; junction bases not matched to a gene: 5. Germline V lookup: CDR1 SGHTA, CDR2 FQGNSA. This CDR3 has 14 residues. The CDR3 loop is CASSPGLAVYEQYF. In DNA form, the CDR3 reads TGTGCCAGCAGCCCCGGACTAGCGGTGTACGAGCAGTACTTC.

The chain links TRBV29-1 to TRBJ2-7, with D uncertain. This CDR3 has 15 residues. Germline CDR1 SQVTM, CDR2 ANQGSEA. Trimming took 1 base from V and 0 from J, leaving 13 bases between them. DNA for the CDR3: TGCAGCGTTGAAGCTGGCGGTGGGATCTCCTACGAGCAGTACTTC. It yields the protein CSVEAGGGISYEQYF.

The genes are TRBV25-1 and TRBJ2-5; the D is unclear. V lost 5 bases and J lost 0, with 13 bases in between. From germline, CDR1 is MGHDK and CDR2 SYGVNS. This CDR3 is built from 15 residues. The CDR3: CASSQAGPYQETQYF. The CDR3 coding sequence is TGTGCCAGCAGTCAGGCCGGGCCCTACCAAGAGACCCAGTACTTC.

This clone was observed a single time. The CDR3, as DNA: TGTGCCAGCAGCCAAGAGCTCAGGGGGAGCGAAGAGACCCAGTACTTC. Residues: CASSQELRGSEETQYF. The chain uses TRBV14 and TRBJ2-5; 7 nucleotides match TRBD1. Germline V gene data show CDR1 as SGHDN and CDR2 as FVKESK. The ends lost 0 bases at V and 3 bases at J; junction bases unmatched: 7. CDR3 length: 16 residues.

Only one count was recorded for this clone. The J gene is TRBJ1-3, the V gene TRBV9; D not resolved. Trimming pared 4 bases from V and 4 bases from J, leaving 18 bases between. This CDR3 contains 16 residues. Germline V gene data show CDR1 as SGDLS and CDR2 as YYNGEE. The CDR3 nucleotides are TGTGCCAGCAGCTACGACCGAGCCCTGTCCGGAAACACCATATATTTT. Encoded protein: CASSYDRALSGNTIYF.